This TCR beta chain was obtained from a study of blood T cell repertoires in COVID-19. Study-wide context: Italy, Spain and the United States were the sources of the convalescent and acute COVID-19 samples. PBMCs, B-cell-depleted T cells, or T cells were the source of the cDNA or gDNA that made up the material.

Authors' methods: Estimates of nucleated cell counts were drawn from the amplification of reference gene primers. Using immunoSEQ multiplex PCR, the repertoire was profiled, and TCRdb retains in-frame clones only, with some absent. V and J calls and clone size are given by that table; D and trimming were obtained from the DNA. The sample holds about 160,000 clones, 81% seen once. Cohorts were based on clinical histories the participants reported. This CDR3 comprises 12 residues. Trimming stripped 5 bases from V and 6 bases from J, with 10 bases between. The germline CDR1 and CDR2 sequences are MNHEY and SVGAGI.

The TCR comes from a woman in her 40s with acute COVID-19. Sequencing input: PBMCs or T cells enriched from blood (not recorded which). The V gene is TRBV6-5, the J gene TRBJ2-5; D unresolved. Written as DNA, the CDR3 is TGTGCCAGCAGTAGAGATCTTCAGACCCAGTACTTC. It specifies CASSRDLQTQYF.